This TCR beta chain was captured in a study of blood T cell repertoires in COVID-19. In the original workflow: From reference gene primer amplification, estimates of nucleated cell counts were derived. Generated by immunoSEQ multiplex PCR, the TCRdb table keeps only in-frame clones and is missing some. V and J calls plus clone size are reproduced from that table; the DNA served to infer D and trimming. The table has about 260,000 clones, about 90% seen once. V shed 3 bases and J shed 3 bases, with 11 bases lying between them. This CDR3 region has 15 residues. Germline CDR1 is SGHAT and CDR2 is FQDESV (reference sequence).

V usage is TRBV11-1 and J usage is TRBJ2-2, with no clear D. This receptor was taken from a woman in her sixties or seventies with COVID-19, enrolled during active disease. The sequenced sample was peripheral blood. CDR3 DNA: TGTGCCAGCAGCTTCAAAGCCGGGTACACCGGGGAGCTGTTTTTT. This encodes CASSFKAGYTGELFF.